The 16 T cell receptor beta chains below come from one sample, sequenced in a study of T cells in localized non-small cell lung cancer. Produced via immunoSEQ multiplex PCR; TCRdb's table is partial and in-frame only. This table holds about 1,700 clones, about 24% found once. The sample in question was normal lung tissue next to the tumor, obtained before any cancer treatment. The receptors originated from a male donor aged 60 or over with stage II squamous cell lung carcinoma.

By share, this clone ranks as medium-sized. This chain connects TRBV6-8 to TRBJ1-1; TRBD1 matches at 9 bases. The ends lost 4 bases at V and 0 bases at J; junction bases unmatched: 6. This CDR3 has 16 amino acids. CDR1 MNHGY and CDR2 SAAAGT come from the germline V gene. The CDR3 protein is CASSWAGQGLNTEAFF. In DNA, the CDR3 is TGTGCCAGCAGTTGGGCGGGACAGGGTTTGAACACTGAAGCTTTCTTT.

For the CDR3, the DNA is TGTGCCAGCAGTGTGAGGACAGGGGTCCTCTATGGCTACACCTTC. Protein product: CASSVRTGVLYGYTF. The gene calls are TRBV28 and TRBJ1-2; 9 bases line up with TRBD1. The CDR3 sequence is 15 residues long. CDR1 and CDR2 (germline): MDHEN, SYDVKM. Losses at the gene ends were 5 bases for V and 4 bases for J; bases not matched to a gene: 8.

The table lists this clone with a few counts. This chain links TRBV10-3 with TRBJ2-7; 7 bases are shared with TRBD1. The CDR3 is 14 amino acids. CDR1 is ENHRY and CDR2 is SYGVKD in the germline V gene. V was pared by 10 bases and J by 0 bases, with 9 bases of the junction left unmatched. Written as DNA, the CDR3 is TGTGCCAGTCGCGGACAGGTAGACTCCTACGAGCAGTACTTC. It is translated as CASRGQVDSYEQYF.

This clone appeared a few times. The genes are TRBV6-8 and TRBJ1-1; the match to TRBD1 covers 10 bases. In germline, CDR1 is MNHGY, CDR2 SAAAGT. V dropped 10 bases and J dropped 5; count of bases not matched to a gene: 7. The CDR3 totals 13 residues. The CDR3 here is CAIKDRGRTEAFF. As DNA, the CDR3 is TGTGCCATCAAAGACAGGGGGCGAACTGAAGCTTTCTTT.

In this sample, this clone turned up a few times. V gene TRBV4-1 combines with J gene TRBJ2-7, with a possible D match to TRBD1 (5 bases). The CDR3 runs to 13 residues. Germline CDR1 MGHRA, CDR2 YSYEKL. V lost 1 base and J lost 6, with 10 bases in between. Here the CDR3 DNA reads TGCGCCAGCAGCCAAGCAAGGGGAAGCGAGCAGTACTTC. Its protein is CASSQARGSEQYF.

This clone was detected a few times. This chain links TRBV11-3 with TRBJ2-1; 8 nucleotides line up with TRBD2. CDR1 and CDR2 (germline): SGHNT, YENEEA. The J segment lost 5 bases and the V segment lost 5 bases, leaving 8 bases of the junction unmatched. The CDR3 runs to 15 residues. CDR3 sequence reads: CASSLGGSGNNEQFF. In nucleotides, the CDR3 is TGTGCCAGCAGCCTCGGTGGTAGCGGGAACAATGAGCAGTTCTTC.

The chain recombines TRBV19 with TRBJ2-5, with a possible D match to TRBD2 (6 bases). The CDR3 has 13 residues. Trimming left V 7 bases short and J 5 bases short, with 14 bases between. CDR1 is LNHDA, CDR2 SQIVND, per germline (reference sequence). CDR3: CASKPTRGETQYF. The CDR3 DNA reads TGTGCCAGTAAACCAACCCGGGGGGAGACCCAGTACTTC.

By sample share, this clone is medium-sized (0.01 to 0.1%). V gene TRBV11-3 combines with J gene TRBJ1-1, with 7 bases that match TRBD1. V trimming: 3 bases; J trimming: 4 bases; junction bases outside the gene matches: 5. The CDR3 has 14 residues. CDR1 is SGHNT, CDR2 YENEEA, per germline. The CDR3 DNA is TGTGCCAGCAGCTTGGCAGGGGGGACCACTGAAGCTTTCTTT. Protein sequence: CASSLAGGTTEAFF.

The V gene is TRBV19, the J gene TRBJ2-1; TRBD2 aligns across 8 bases. The CDR3 is 12 amino acids. V was pared by 8 bases and J by 8 bases, with 5 bases of the junction left unmatched. Germline lookup yields CDR1 LNHDA and CDR2 SQIVND (reference sequence). The CDR3 DNA reads TGTGCCAGTCAGAGCGGGGGTTATGAGCAGTTCTTC. It is translated as CASQSGGYEQFF. Together with reference TRBV19 and TRBJ2-1, the CDR3 gives the full variable domain: DGGITQSPKYLFRKEGQNVTLSCEQNLNHDAMYWYRQDPGQGLRLIYYSQIVNDFQKGDIAEGYSVSREKKESFPLTVTSAQKNPTAFYLCASQSGGYEQFFGPGTRLTVL.

This clone was detected only a few times. The chain has TRBV15 and TRBJ1-1; 9 bases are a match to TRBD1. In germline, CDR1 is LNHNV, CDR2 YYDKDF (reference sequence). V shed 6 bases, J shed 4 bases, and the junction held 6 bases outside the gene matches. The CDR3 runs 14 residues. The CDR3 bases are TGTGCCACCAGAACAGGGGGCTGGGGCACTGAAGCTTTCTTT. Encoded protein: CATRTGGWGTEAFF.

This clone has just a few counts. This chain uses TRBV11-3 with TRBJ1-2; D ambiguous. The CDR3 is made up of 14 amino acids. Trimming removed 3 bases from V and 1 base from J, with 9 bases in between. Germline lookup yields CDR1 SGHNT and CDR2 YENEEA. CDR3: CASSLGGNNYGYTF. In nucleotides, the CDR3 is TGTGCCAGCAGCTTGGGTGGGAATAACTATGGCTACACCTTC.

This clone was observed a handful of times. The chain links TRBV5-1 to TRBJ2-3, with 8 bases that match TRBD1. J was trimmed by 1 base and V by 4 bases; bases with no gene match: 8. The CDR3 spans 16 residues. Germline CDR1 is SGHRS and CDR2 is YFSETQ. The CDR3 sequence: CASSQAPGQGTDTQYF. DNA for the CDR3: TGCGCCAGCAGCCAAGCTCCGGGACAGGGCACAGATACGCAGTATTTT.

J is TRBJ1-2 and V is TRBV28; D might be TRBD1 (5 bases). The CDR3 length is 16 residues. Germline values: CDR1 MDHEN, CDR2 SYDVKM. With 5 bases removed from V and 1 base from J, the gap between germline ends came to 17 bases. The CDR3 region has the DNA TGTGCCAGCAGTCCCTTATACGGGGACCTTAACTATGGCTACACCTTC. Translation: CASSPLYGDLNYGYTF.

This clone was seen more than once but under ten times. The chain combines TRBV28 with TRBJ1-2, with D unresolved. Germline V gene lookup returns CDR1 MDHEN and CDR2 SYDVKM. CDR3 length: 13 residues. V was clipped by 5 bases and J by 1 base, with 8 bases between them. The CDR3 coding sequence is TGTGCCAGCAGTCAAGATTATAACTATGGCTACACCTTC. It translates to CASSQDYNYGYTF.

The chain recombines TRBV10-3 with TRBJ2-1, with D unclear. The CDR3 sequence is 15 residues long. Germline CDR1 ENHRY, CDR2 SYGVKD. The germline V and J ends were trimmed by 7 bases and 5 bases, with 18 bases remaining between them. The CDR3 nucleotides are TGTGCCATCAAATCAAAGGCCGAACTAAACAATGAGCAGTTCTTC. It codes for CAIKSKAELNNEQFF.

A few counts support this clone. V is TRBV12-5 and J is TRBJ2-3, with TRBD1 matching over 8 bases. V lost 5 bases to trimming and J lost 5 bases; unmatched junction nucleotides: 6. CDR3 length equals 14 residues. CDR1 and CDR2 (germline): LGHNT, FRNRAP. The CDR3 protein is CASGLQGAGDTQYF. The CDR3 DNA sequence: TGTGCTAGTGGTCTTCAGGGGGCAGGAGATACGCAGTATTTT.